This section outlines one T cell receptor (beta chain) sequence together with its context. This clone is a singleton in its sample. This clone's antigen is unknown. The record has no base qualities; no much larger clone is one base away. The CDR3 has 11 amino acids, counting the end cysteine and phenylalanine. Only the CDR3 portion is preserved as DNA: 33 bases, with reading frame beginning at the first base. CDR1 and CDR2 (MDHEN, SYDVKM) derive from the germline V gene. A distance of 12 bases separates the germline ends of V and J, which lose 4 bases and 14 bases respectively. The data stem from a study of cytomegalovirus exposure and HLA in healthy donors (dated by TCRdb to about 2017). As for the study more broadly: An earlier analysis of 587 of the donors reported approximately 260 Gb of sequence data and around 110 million unique TCR beta sequences obtained from around 190 million T cells. Roughly 300 gigabases of sequencing data and tens of millions of unique TCR sequences were included in an early release covering about 700 HLA-typed donors. The genetic ancestry cluster associated with self-reported Caucasian donors included 70% to 85% of the 398 genotyped donors. The study was designed to test whether signatures of past pathogen exposure could be identified by cataloging public T cell receptors. The study profiled the T cell repertoires of around 700 subjects by immunosequencing and related them to cytomegalovirus serostatus. In addition to the first cohort of hundreds of subjects, a separate validation cohort of 120 different subjects was used. The study combined high-throughput TCR immunosequencing, statistical association of individual TCRs with disease status, and machine learning to predict cytomegalovirus infection status. A later analysis re-examined previously published TCR beta repertoires from 600 to 700 donors and added high-resolution HLA genotyping to investigate patterns of TCR occurrence. In the later analysis, no new phenotypic data were used to find candidate immune exposures; instead, reliance was placed on TCR beta sequences and their occurrence across donors. To decide whether each TCR beta V gene segment behaved as functional or pseudogenic, an earlier analysis of some 540 of the donors relied on high-throughput TCR beta sequencing. Donor age, sex, ethnicity and CMV serostatus were collected together with the repertoire data. Genome-wide SNP genotypes for about three fifths of the roughly 670 donors were used in a later genetic analysis, which treated that subset as a discovery cohort. All discovery cohort repertoires had been generated using a single sequencing platform. Both class I and class II loci were covered by HLA typing, at four-digit resolution. Typing coverage varied by locus: roughly 620-630 donors for A, B, C, DRB1 and DQB1; 522 for DQA1; 606 for DPA1; roughly 450 for DPB1. Roughly five DR-DQ haplotypes were handled as single units for association and clustering because linkage in the cohort was strong. On average, 235,054 unique TCR beta nucleotide sequences were sequenced per donor among 398 genotyped donors of the cohort, with about 19% of those sequences being non-productive.

What the study reported, not specific to this receptor: Because counts were too low, around 18 rarely observed V segments, including chromosome 9 orphons, were left out of the earlier analysis of roughly 600 of the donors. Most TCR sequences were seen in very few donors, while some public TCRs were found in many individuals. A cluster of highly shared sequence variants was judged likely to represent a technical artifact of the sequencing pipeline. Correlated functional status among segregating V segments might be attributable to linkage disequilibrium, but an unknown experimental factor could not be ruled out. HLA typing was unavailable for some donors at each locus, so association tests used only the typed subset. Presence/absence analyses assumed roughly uniform sequencing depth across donors, an assumption that may not hold. A later genetic analysis reported fewer N-insertions in productive TCRs among donors in an Asian-associated ancestry cluster than the roughly 700-donor mean. Most CMV-associated TCR beta chains appeared to be HLA-restricted in a later analysis, and the HLA associations seemed to be driven largely by CMV exposure. A later analysis reported that several top co-occurrence clusters appeared linked to parvovirus B19, influenza, CMV and Epstein-Barr virus. In a later analysis, HLA-associated TCR beta chains were found to be more clonally expanded and to have lower generation probabilities than equally common non-associated chains. In this cohort, only TCR beta chains were sequenced, and detectable features were limited by the absence of alpha or paired-chain data. Because the 87-base-pair reads could not distinguish some IMGT-functional V segments, including TRBV6-2 and TRBV6-3, those segments were excluded. CMV serostatus was the only immune exposure information available for the cohort. When HLA alleles, especially DR and DQ, strongly co-occurred, TCR associations were difficult to assign to individual alleles. The authors suggested that the approach could potentially be extended to other disease states and immunological phenotypes. Three of the identified cytomegalovirus-associated TCR beta chains were confirmed in vitro to be specific for cytomegalovirus antigens. A further reported finding was that TCR beta sequences accurately predicted the HLA-A and HLA-B alleles for most subjects in the first cohort. A later genetic analysis associated a missense DCLRE1C variant with V-gene and J-gene trimming of TCR beta chains, and an independent cohort replicated the association. A total of about 180 TCR beta chains were listed by the study as associated with cytomegalovirus. Broadly in line with IMGT annotations, most TCR beta V segments showed up in productive rearrangements about 90% or about 30% of the time in an earlier analysis of 450 to 600 of the donors. At a false discovery rate of 0.05, a later analysis linked around 15,000 TCR beta sequences to specific HLA alleles. The classifier was reported to diagnose cytomegalovirus status with high specificity and sensitivity in both the original and validation cohorts. In a later analysis, the rate of TCR association differed among HLA loci, with DRB1 alleles having the most associated TCRs and HLA-C alleles having the fewest.

Library generation was performed with the immunoSEQ multiplex PCR assay. For the multiplex PCR, a mixture combining 60 forward primers for TCR Vbeta segments and 13 reverse primers for TCR Jbeta segments was used. Amplification of the CDR3 region of rearranged TCR beta genes was performed with a multiplex PCR assay on genomic DNA. Amplified TCR beta libraries were sequenced as 87-base-pair reads on the Illumina HiSeq System. Regarding the original processing steps: A later analysis counted about 76 million unique TCR beta chains across the 650 to 800 repertoires, and around 9.9 million of these chains were shared by at least two donors. To remove PCR and sequencing errors, raw reads were error-corrected and collapsed into unique sequences using a nearest-neighbor algorithm that merged closely related sequences. CDR3 sequences were aligned to IMGT reference sequences to assign V, D and J gene segments. For a sequence to be retained, at least a six-nucleotide match to both a V gene segment and a J gene segment was required. A rearrangement counted as productive if the CDR3 had no stop codons and remained in frame with V and J, and every other rearrangement counted as non-productive. Following IMGT convention, CDR3 was defined as the stretch from the second conserved V-encoded cysteine up to the conserved J-encoded phenylalanine. The earlier analysis of approximately 590 of the donors excluded any sequence lacking an unambiguous match to a single V gene segment. An earlier analysis of roughly 590 of the donors called V segments functional above 56.7% productive rearrangements and segregating when the between-donor standard deviation exceeded 5%. A statistical classification framework was built to diagnose cytomegalovirus status from the catalog of TCR beta chain sequences. In a later analysis, V and J genes were assigned by comparing TCR nucleotide sequences against IMGT/GENE-DB human TR gene sequences. Using the TCRdist pipeline, a later analysis assigned CDR3 sequences along with most-parsimonious VDJ recombination scenarios. A later analysis defined each TCR beta chain by its CDR3 amino acid sequence plus V-gene family, and excluded reads lacking a unique V-gene family. A later analysis removed 592 highly shared, low-generation-probability nucleotide sequences to deal with suspected cross-contamination and a sequencing artifact. A later analysis calculated a clonal expansion index for each public chain from normalized within-repertoire ranks of inferred template counts. In a later analysis, generation probabilities were computed using a VDJ recombination model fitted to out-of-frame rearrangements, and the results were checked against IGoR. Hypergeometric tests were used in a later analysis to score TCR-TCR, TCR-HLA and TCR-CMV co-occurrence, with a repertoire-size bias correction applied to the TCR pairs. In a later analysis, false discovery rates were estimated by permuting HLA or CMV assignments 20 times. In a later analysis, co-occurring TCRs were grouped using DBSCAN, with TCRdist sequence similarity added in when clustering inside HLA-allele-positive subsets. Co-occurrence clustering excluded repertoires with fewer than 30,000 or more than 120,000 public chains, plus five with anomalous nucleotide sharing. What TCRdb holds here is the immuneACCESS table cut down to in-frame rearrangements. Part of the clones is not present; checked against another copy, under half of the missing clones reflect an unresolved V gene, and the others are unexplained. The D gene and trimming were derived from the DNA, and the V and J assignments and clone size from that table. The sample table holds 120,000 to 150,000 clones, of which over 70% were seen once. The ten most abundant clones make up about 5% of the sample.

The cohort comprised some 730 healthy bone marrow donors. Cohort members were all nominally healthy when sampled, although unrecorded immune exposures were likely present. The donor tested CMV seronegative and was one of the 352 seronegative cohort members. A peripheral blood sample was collected from each donor, and TCR beta sequencing was performed on peripheral blood mononuclear cells. The Qiagen DNeasy Blood Extraction Kit was used to extract genomic DNA from the blood cell samples. The sequenced sample was PBMCs. The receptor comes from a male donor in good health and CMV-seronegative. In this chain, TRBV28 is recombined with TRBJ1-5; TRBD1 could be the D gene, as 5 bases match. The DNA reads as follows: TGTGCCAGCAGTTCCACCAGGGTCAAGCATTTT. It encodes CASSSTRVKHF.